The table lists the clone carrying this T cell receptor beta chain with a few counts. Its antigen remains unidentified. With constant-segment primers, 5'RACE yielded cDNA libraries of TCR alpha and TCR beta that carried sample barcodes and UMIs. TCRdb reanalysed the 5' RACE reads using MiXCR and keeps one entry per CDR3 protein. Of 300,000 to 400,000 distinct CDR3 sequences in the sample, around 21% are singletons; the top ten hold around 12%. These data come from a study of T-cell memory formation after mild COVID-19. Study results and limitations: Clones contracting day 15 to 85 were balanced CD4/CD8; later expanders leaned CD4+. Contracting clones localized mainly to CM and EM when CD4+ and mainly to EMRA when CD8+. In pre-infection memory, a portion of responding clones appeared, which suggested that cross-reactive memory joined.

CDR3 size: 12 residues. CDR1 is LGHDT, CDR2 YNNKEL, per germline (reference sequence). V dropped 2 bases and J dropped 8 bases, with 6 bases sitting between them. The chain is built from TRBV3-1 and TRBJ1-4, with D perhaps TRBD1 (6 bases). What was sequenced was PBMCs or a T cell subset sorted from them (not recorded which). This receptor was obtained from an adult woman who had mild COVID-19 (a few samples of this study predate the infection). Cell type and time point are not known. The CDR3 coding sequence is TGTGCCAGCAGCCAAACAGGGGAAAAACTGTTTTTT. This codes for CASSQTGEKLFF.